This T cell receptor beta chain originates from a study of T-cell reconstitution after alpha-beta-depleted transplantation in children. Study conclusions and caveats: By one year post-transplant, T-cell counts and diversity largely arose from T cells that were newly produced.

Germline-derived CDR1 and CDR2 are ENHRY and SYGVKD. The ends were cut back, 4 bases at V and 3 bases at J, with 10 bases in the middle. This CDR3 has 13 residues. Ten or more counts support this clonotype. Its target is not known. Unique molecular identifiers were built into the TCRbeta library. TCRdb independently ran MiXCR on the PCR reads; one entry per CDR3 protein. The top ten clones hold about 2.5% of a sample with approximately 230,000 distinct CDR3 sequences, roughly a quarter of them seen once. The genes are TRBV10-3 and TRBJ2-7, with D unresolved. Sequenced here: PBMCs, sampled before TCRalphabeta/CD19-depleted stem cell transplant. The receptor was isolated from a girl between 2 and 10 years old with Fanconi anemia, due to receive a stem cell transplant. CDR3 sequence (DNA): TGTGCCATCAGTGCCTCACAATACTACGAGCAGTACTTC. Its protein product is CAISASQYYEQYF.